A single sample is the source of the 4 T cell receptor beta chains below, sequenced in a study of blood T cell repertoires in COVID-19 (dated by TCRdb to the early 2020s). The protocol used for the library was the immunoSEQ multiplex PCR assay. Imported from immuneACCESS, the table was reduced by TCRdb to in-frame sequences with V and J called. These copies leave out some clones; in studies compared against another copy, an unresolved V gene accounts for under half, and the cause of the remainder is not known. For this sample there are about 220,000 clones; 80% to 85% appear just once. The ten most abundant clones make up around 3.1% of the sample. Sequencing input: peripheral blood. These receptors all come from a woman in her 30s who had recovered from COVID-19.

The rearrangement links TRBV23-1 to TRBJ1-5; 8 bases map to TRBD1. TRBV23-1 is marked as an open reading frame, function uncertain. V dropped 6 bases and J dropped 6; count of bases not matched to a gene: 19. The CDR3 length is 18 residues. Here the CDR3 reads CASSRTGLKPYLVQPQHF. The CDR3 nucleotides read TGCGCCAGCAGCAGGACAGGGTTGAAACCGTACCTAGTTCAGCCCCAGCATTTT.

This chain uses TRBV12-3 or TRBV12-4 with TRBJ2-3; D possibly corresponds to TRBD2 (5 bases). V dropped 5 bases and J dropped 6 bases, with 12 bases sitting between them. The CDR3 covers 13 residues. The CDR3, as DNA: TGTGCCAGCAGTGGCTCCACTAGGGATACGCAGTATTTT. This sequence encodes CASSGSTRDTQYF.

The rearrangement uses TRBV25-1 and TRBJ1-3; D ambiguous. This CDR3 comprises 15 residues. V lost 3 bases, J lost 0 bases, and 9 bases lay in between. Germline V lookup: CDR1 MGHDK, CDR2 SYGVNS. The CDR3 loop reads CASSDPGDSGNTIYF. CDR3 coding DNA: TGTGCCAGCAGTGACCCGGGAGACTCTGGAAACACCATATATTTT.

This clone was seen only once. The sample holds other DNA sequences that translate to the same CDR3. The chain recombines TRBV5-1 with TRBJ2-5; D remains unclear. This CDR3 region has 11 residues. Trimming shortened V by 3 bases and J by 2 bases, and 2 bases separated the two germline ends. CDR1 SGHRS and CDR2 YFSETQ come from the germline V gene. CDR3 amino acids: CASSSQETQYF. CDR3 in DNA: TGCGCCAGCAGCTCGCAAGAGACCCAGTACTTC. Using reference TRBV5-1 and TRBJ2-5 for the parts outside the CDR3, the full variable domain is KAGVTQTPRYLIKTRGQQVTLSCSPISGHRSVSWYQQTPGQGLQFLFEYFSETQRNKGNFPGRFSGRQFSNSRSEMNVSTLELGDSALYLCASSSQETQYFGPGTRLLVL.